One sample yielded the 28 T cell receptor beta chains listed below, sequenced in a study of blood T cell repertoires in COVID-19 (TCRdb year 2020). Libraries were made using the immunoSEQ multiplex PCR assay. TCRdb obtained this table from immuneACCESS and retained in-frame rearrangements with V and J assigned. These tables miss some clones; where compared with another copy, unresolved V genes account for less than half of the shortfall, and the remainder is unexplained. Present in this sample are some 120,000 clones, roughly 87% of which were seen just once. Under 7% of the sample lies in the top ten. Sample: peripheral blood. All receptors come from a man older than 75 with active or convalescent COVID-19.

V gene TRBV4-1 combines with J gene TRBJ2-1, with TRBD2 identical over 7 bases. Germline CDR1 reads MGHRA; CDR2 reads YSYEKL. The length of the CDR3 is 18 residues. V dropped 0 bases and J dropped 3; count of bases not matched to a gene: 11. DNA of the CDR3: TGCGCCAGCAGCCAAGAAGCGCTAGCGGTAACTCACTACAATGAGCAGTTCTTC. Translating it yields CASSQEALAVTHYNEQFF.

The V and J genes are TRBV20-1 and TRBJ2-7, with TRBD1 matching 7 bases. V was clipped by 3 bases and J by 0 bases; unmatched bases: 5. This CDR3 has 14 amino acids. Germline-derived CDR1 and CDR2 are DFQATT and SNEGSKA (reference sequence). The CDR3 is CSASSPGGSYEQYF. In DNA form, the CDR3 reads TGCAGTGCTAGTAGCCCAGGGGGCTCCTACGAGCAGTACTTC.

The rearrangement links TRBV7-2 to TRBJ1-5; TRBD1 matches 10 bases. Germline loops: CDR1 SGHTA, CDR2 FQGNSA. V gave up 2 bases and J gave up 9 bases; unmatched junction bases: 10. The CDR3 runs 16 residues. CDR3 sequence reads: CASSLIGQGGSWPQHF. The CDR3 DNA is TGTGCCAGCAGCTTAATAGGACAGGGGGGAAGTTGGCCCCAGCATTTT. Looking up the rest from reference TRBV7-2 and TRBJ1-5 gives the full variable domain: GAGVSQSPSNKVTEKGKDVELRCDPISGHTALYWYRQSLGQGLEFLIYFQGNSAPDKSGLPSDRFSAERTGGSVSTLTIQRTQQEDSAVYLCASSLIGQGGSWPQHFGDGTRLSIL.

The CDR3, as DNA: TGTGCCAGCAGCTTAGGAGGTATCAGCAACACCGGGGAGCTGTTTTTT. It codes for CASSLGGISNTGELFF. The chain employs TRBV11-3 and TRBJ2-2; no clear D. The CDR3 spans 16 residues. V was pared by 1 base and J by 2 bases, with 11 bases between. CDR1 SGHNT and CDR2 YENEEA come from the germline V gene.

The chain links TRBV19 to TRBJ1-1, with D possibly being TRBD1 (6 bases). This CDR3 has 13 residues. V was cut by 5 bases and J by 11 bases, with 18 bases left in between. Per germline, CDR1 LNHDA and CDR2 SQIVND (reference sequence). The DNA for the CDR3 is TGTGCCAGTAGTGAGGGGGGGAGGTTATCGGCTTTCTTT. This gives the protein CASSEGGRLSAFF.

This clone was recorded once. The chain employs TRBV11-2 and TRBJ2-5, with D tentatively TRBD2 (6 bases). Per the germline V gene, CDR1 is SGHAT and CDR2 is FQNNGV. V gave up 3 bases and J gave up 5 bases, with 10 bases separating them. CDR3 length: 13 amino acids. As DNA, the CDR3 is TGTGCCAGCAGCTTGCTAGCGTCGGAGACCCAGTACTTC. Its translation is CASSLLASETQYF.

This chain connects TRBV27 to TRBJ2-6; maybe TRBD1 (6 bases). V lost 4 bases to trimming and J lost 4 bases, with 14 bases between them. Germline V lookup: CDR1 MNHEY, CDR2 SMNVEV (reference sequence). CDR3 length: 16 residues. This CDR3 is CASSWFRGTGANVLTF. CDR3 DNA sequence: TGTGCCAGCAGTTGGTTCAGGGGTACCGGGGCCAACGTCCTGACTTTC.

The table lists this clone with a few counts. This sequence joins TRBV9 and TRBJ1-4; no firm D call. Looked up from germline, CDR1 is SGDLS and CDR2 is YYNGEE. This CDR3 is 15 amino acids long. V lost 3 bases, J lost 0 bases, and 9 bases lay in between. This CDR3 is CASSAALATNEKLFF. In DNA, the CDR3 is TGTGCCAGCAGCGCCGCACTCGCAACTAATGAAAAACTGTTTTTT.

This clone is a singleton in its sample. The V gene is TRBV10-3, the J gene TRBJ2-1; 11 bases fit TRBD2. The CDR3 sequence is 15 residues long. The junction had 2 bases not matched to a gene; V was cut back by 4 bases and J by 3 bases. The V gene's germline CDR1 is ENHRY and CDR2 SYGVKD. The CDR3 nucleotides read TGTGCCATCAGTGGCGGGACTAGCGGCTACAATGAGCAGTTCTTC. It specifies CAISGGTSGYNEQFF.

CDR3 coding DNA: TGTGCCAGCAGCGTAGCACAGGGGGGTACTGAAGCTTTCTTT. Protein: CASSVAQGGTEAFF. The chain couples TRBV9 to TRBJ1-1; 8 bases line up with TRBD1. J gave up 5 bases and V 0 bases, and 3 bases lay outside the gene matches. CDR1 SGDLS and CDR2 YYNGEE come from the germline V gene. The CDR3 extends over 14 amino acids.

The J gene is TRBJ1-3, the V gene TRBV15; a weak D match, TRBD1 (5 bases). The germline CDR1 and CDR2 sequences are LNHNV and YYDKDF (reference sequence). The CDR3 contains 18 residues. Trimming pared 8 bases from V and 2 bases from J, leaving 25 bases between. This CDR3 reads CATRQPSGGPEAGNTIYF. The CDR3 coding sequence is TGTGCCACCCGACAACCCTCGGGGGGACCCGAGGCTGGAAACACCATATATTTT.

This clone was seen a handful of times. This chain links TRBV4-3 with TRBJ1-1; D is unresolved. Germline loops: CDR1 LGHNA, CDR2 YSLEER. V lost 0 bases to trimming and J lost 0 bases, with 8 bases between them. The CDR3 sequence is 15 residues long. CDR3 region: CASSQDLPVNTEAFF. CDR3 DNA: TGCGCCAGCAGCCAAGATTTGCCAGTGAACACTGAAGCTTTCTTT.

The chain recombines TRBV3-1 (or the pseudogene TRBV3-2) with TRBJ2-1; 13 bases align to TRBD2. The J segment lost 8 bases and the V segment lost 6 bases, leaving 7 bases of the junction unmatched. Germline-derived CDR1 and CDR2 are LGHDT and YNNKEL (reference sequence). The CDR3 contains 15 residues. The CDR3 coding sequence is TGTGCCAGCAGACACGGGACTAGCGGGACCTATGAGCAGTTCTTC. This encodes CASRHGTSGTYEQFF.

The rearrangement links TRBV7-2 to TRBJ1-1; no definite D call. V lost 7 bases and J 4 bases, leaving 16 bases between the germline ends. The CDR3 extends over 14 amino acids. Germline CDR1 SGHTA, CDR2 FQGNSA. The CDR3 loop reads CASTPSPEFTEAFF. As DNA, the CDR3 is TGTGCCAGCACCCCTTCCCCGGAGTTCACTGAAGCTTTCTTT.

V is TRBV7-2 and J is TRBJ2-1, with TRBD1 matching over 10 bases. Germline CDR1 SGHTA, CDR2 FQGNSA. The CDR3 loop spans 16 amino acids. V lost 5 bases to trimming and J lost 7 bases; unmatched junction nucleotides: 11. The DNA of the CDR3 is TGTGCCAGCAGCCTACAGCCGGGACAGGGGCTAAATGAGCAGTTCTTC. This codes for CASSLQPGQGLNEQFF.

The rearrangement links TRBV28 to TRBJ1-1; D is ambiguous. V was cut by 2 bases and J by 1 base, with 8 bases left in between. Germline CDR1 MDHEN, CDR2 SYDVKM. This CDR3 is 14 amino acids long. This CDR3 is CASSLVVENTEAFF. The CDR3 region has the DNA TGTGCCAGCAGTTTAGTGGTAGAGAACACTGAAGCTTTCTTT.

This chain connects TRBV15 to TRBJ2-1; TRBD2 agrees at 12 bases. V dropped 0 bases and J dropped 10; count of bases not matched to a gene: 10. Germline V gives CDR1 LNHNV, CDR2 YYDKDF (reference sequence). The CDR3 is 17 amino acids. The CDR3 nucleotides read TGTGCCACCAGCAGAGACTCGCAGAGACTAGCGGGAGTGGAGCAGTTCTTC. This translates into CATSRDSQRLAGVEQFF.

The rearrangement joins TRBV6-6 to TRBJ1-4, with D unclear. CDR1 MNHNY and CDR2 SVGAGI come from the germline V gene (reference sequence). The CDR3 is made up of 15 amino acids. V lost 0 bases and J lost 3, with 8 bases in between. The chain's CDR3 is CASSYSSGSNEKLFF. In DNA, the CDR3 is TGTGCCAGCAGTTACTCATCGGGGTCTAATGAAAAACTGTTTTTT.

This chain joins TRBV7-2 and TRBJ2-7; 11 nucleotides match TRBD2. V shed 3 bases, J shed 1 base, and the junction held 5 bases outside the gene matches. This CDR3 spans 16 amino acids. Germline lookup yields CDR1 SGHTA and CDR2 FQGNSA. The CDR3 nucleotides are TGTGCCAGCAGCTTCGTAGCGGGGGGGCCGTCCTACGAGCAGTACTTC. Protein sequence: CASSFVAGGPSYEQYF.

The chain combines TRBV5-4 with TRBJ2-1, with 7 bases matching TRBD2. The germline V gene has CDR1 SGHNT and CDR2 YYREEE (reference sequence). The junction had 8 bases not matched to a gene; V was cut back by 3 bases and J by 5 bases. This CDR3 comprises 15 residues. The CDR3 here is CASSSPGLYNNEQFF. In DNA, the CDR3 is TGTGCCAGCAGCTCTCCGGGACTATACAACAATGAGCAGTTCTTC.

This clone appeared a few times. The chain is built from TRBV11-2 and TRBJ2-7; tentatively, D is TRBD1 (6 bases). Trimming stripped 0 bases from V and 2 bases from J, with 8 bases between. The CDR3 is 14 residues long. Germline CDR1 is SGHAT and CDR2 is FQNNGV. The CDR3, as DNA: TGTGCCAGCAGCTTAGATGGGGGCCCCTACGAGCAGTACTTC. It codes for CASSLDGGPYEQYF.

The rearrangement uses TRBV30 and TRBJ2-7; 9 bases align to TRBD1. Per germline, CDR1 GTSNPN and CDR2 SVGIG (reference sequence). This CDR3 has 13 amino acids. Trimming removed 2 bases from V and 5 bases from J; junction bases left unmatched: 4. The CDR3: CAWSPGQGNEQYF. The DNA for the CDR3 is TGTGCCTGGAGTCCGGGACAGGGCAACGAGCAGTACTTC.

The rearrangement uses TRBV7-2 and TRBJ1-1; the match to TRBD1 covers 9 bases. V dropped 5 bases and J dropped 6; count of bases not matched to a gene: 10. CDR3 length equals 15 residues. Germline V gene data show CDR1 as SGHTA and CDR2 as FQGNSA. In DNA form, the CDR3 reads TGTGCCAGCAGCGCCGGGACAGGGATTTCTGCTGAAGCTTTCTTT. Translated: CASSAGTGISAEAFF.

The J gene is TRBJ2-5, the V gene TRBV19, with 11 bases fitting TRBD1. With 7 bases clipped from V and 8 bases from J, the junction kept 3 bases outside the gene matches. The CDR3 contains 12 residues. Germline CDR1 is LNHDA and CDR2 is SQIVND (reference sequence). This chain's CDR3 is CASMDRGRTQYF. For the CDR3, the DNA is TGTGCCAGTATGGACAGGGGGCGAACCCAGTACTTC.

This clone has more than one count but fewer than ten. This rearrangement joins TRBV19 to TRBJ2-1; 7 bases match TRBD2. V shed 6 bases and J 4 bases; nucleotides not matched to a gene: 6. The CDR3 has 14 residues. Germline V lookup: CDR1 LNHDA, CDR2 SQIVND (reference sequence). Here the CDR3 DNA reads TGTGCCAGTAGCCTCTCCGGGGGGTACAATGAGCAGTTCTTC. Protein product: CASSLSGGYNEQFF. Combining the CDR3 with reference TRBV19 and TRBJ2-1 gives the whole variable domain DGGITQSPKYLFRKEGQNVTLSCEQNLNHDAMYWYRQDPGQGLRLIYYSQIVNDFQKGDIAEGYSVSREKKESFPLTVTSAQKNPTAFYLCASSLSGGYNEQFFGPGTRLTVL.

The chain links TRBV6-6 to TRBJ1-5, with D possibly being TRBD1 (5 bases). This CDR3 region has 15 residues. CDR1 is MNHNY and CDR2 is SVGAGI in the germline V gene (reference sequence). Deletions cut 0 bases from V and 6 bases from J, with 12 bases between. CDR3 sequence reads: CASSYSIAGFQPQHF. The CDR3 region has the DNA TGTGCCAGCAGTTACTCGATCGCAGGGTTTCAGCCCCAGCATTTT.

The V and J genes are TRBV28 and TRBJ2-5; tentatively, D is TRBD1 (5 bases). CDR1 is MDHEN and CDR2 is SYDVKM in the germline V gene. V dropped 1 base and J dropped 3 bases, with 9 bases sitting between them. The CDR3 runs to 14 residues. In DNA, the CDR3 is TGTGCCAGCAGTTTATTGGCCAGGGAAGAGACCCAGTACTTC. Amino acids: CASSLLAREETQYF.

The chain has TRBV24-1 and TRBJ2-3, with D uncertain. Germline V gene lookup returns CDR1 KGHDR and CDR2 SFDVKD. V gave up 1 base and J gave up 0 bases, with 10 bases separating them. The CDR3 sequence is 16 residues long. The CDR3 loop reads CATSDFHTTSTDTQYF. Written as DNA, the CDR3 is TGTGCCACCAGTGATTTTCATACGACTAGCACAGATACGCAGTATTTT.